Included here is one T cell receptor beta chain sequence, with context. Its cognate antigen is unknown. The sample originates from a study of identical twins. Study observations and caveats: Invariant T cells like MAIT and iNKT could partly confound the zero-insertion analyses. Fewer insertions characterized abundant cord blood beta clonotypes, whereas memory repertoires showed none.

In TCRdb, the 5' RACE reads were re-called with MiXCR into one record per CDR3 protein. The data hold about 900,000 distinct CDR3 sequences, with 9% to 15% observed a single time. The germline V gene has CDR1 WNHNN and CDR2 SYGVQD (reference sequence). The length of the CDR3 is 15 residues. V lost 5 bases, J lost 1 base, and 12 bases lay in between. These data were likewise used in another study, on yellow fever vaccine responses in identical twins.

The J gene is TRBJ2-1, the V gene TRBV10-1, with D perhaps matching TRBD2 (5 bases). Material for sequencing was PBMCs. The TCR sequence derives from a woman between 18 and 30 years old in good health. The CDR3 region is CASSSETGSYNEQFF. CDR3 DNA: TGCGCCAGCAGTTCAGAGACGGGGTCCTACAATGAGCAGTTCTTC.